This TCR beta chain was captured by sequencing in a study of T-cell reconstitution after alpha-beta-depleted transplantation in children. This clonotype was observed at least ten times. Its antigen is unidentified. This CDR3 has 12 amino acids. CDR1 and CDR2 (germline): SQVTM, ANQGSEA. V lost 2 bases and J lost 6, with 11 bases in between. Construction of the TCRbeta library involved unique molecular identifiers. TCRdb independently ran MiXCR on the PCR reads; one entry per CDR3 protein. This sample has about 980,000 distinct CDR3 sequences; about 29% occur once, and the top ten carry roughly 27%. Study-wide points: At the one-year point after transplant, T-cell counts and TCRbeta diversity were found to come mostly from T cells that had been newly produced. Several patients had high TCRbeta diversity at day 60; it came from surviving recipient T cells and thymic progenitors. Several hundred graft clones that had expanded were reportedly the source of alpha-beta T cells about two months after transplant.

The source material was PBMCs, mostly from graft donor cells, sampled 360 days after TCRalphabeta/CD19-depleted stem cell transplant. The clonotype comes from a boy under two years old who had a stem cell transplant for SCID, so the T cells may come from the graft donor. This chain uses TRBV29-1 with TRBJ2-7; the D gene is possibly TRBD1 (6 bases). The CDR3 reads CSVETGFGEQYF. Here the CDR3 DNA reads TGCAGCGTTGAAACAGGGTTCGGCGAGCAGTACTTC.